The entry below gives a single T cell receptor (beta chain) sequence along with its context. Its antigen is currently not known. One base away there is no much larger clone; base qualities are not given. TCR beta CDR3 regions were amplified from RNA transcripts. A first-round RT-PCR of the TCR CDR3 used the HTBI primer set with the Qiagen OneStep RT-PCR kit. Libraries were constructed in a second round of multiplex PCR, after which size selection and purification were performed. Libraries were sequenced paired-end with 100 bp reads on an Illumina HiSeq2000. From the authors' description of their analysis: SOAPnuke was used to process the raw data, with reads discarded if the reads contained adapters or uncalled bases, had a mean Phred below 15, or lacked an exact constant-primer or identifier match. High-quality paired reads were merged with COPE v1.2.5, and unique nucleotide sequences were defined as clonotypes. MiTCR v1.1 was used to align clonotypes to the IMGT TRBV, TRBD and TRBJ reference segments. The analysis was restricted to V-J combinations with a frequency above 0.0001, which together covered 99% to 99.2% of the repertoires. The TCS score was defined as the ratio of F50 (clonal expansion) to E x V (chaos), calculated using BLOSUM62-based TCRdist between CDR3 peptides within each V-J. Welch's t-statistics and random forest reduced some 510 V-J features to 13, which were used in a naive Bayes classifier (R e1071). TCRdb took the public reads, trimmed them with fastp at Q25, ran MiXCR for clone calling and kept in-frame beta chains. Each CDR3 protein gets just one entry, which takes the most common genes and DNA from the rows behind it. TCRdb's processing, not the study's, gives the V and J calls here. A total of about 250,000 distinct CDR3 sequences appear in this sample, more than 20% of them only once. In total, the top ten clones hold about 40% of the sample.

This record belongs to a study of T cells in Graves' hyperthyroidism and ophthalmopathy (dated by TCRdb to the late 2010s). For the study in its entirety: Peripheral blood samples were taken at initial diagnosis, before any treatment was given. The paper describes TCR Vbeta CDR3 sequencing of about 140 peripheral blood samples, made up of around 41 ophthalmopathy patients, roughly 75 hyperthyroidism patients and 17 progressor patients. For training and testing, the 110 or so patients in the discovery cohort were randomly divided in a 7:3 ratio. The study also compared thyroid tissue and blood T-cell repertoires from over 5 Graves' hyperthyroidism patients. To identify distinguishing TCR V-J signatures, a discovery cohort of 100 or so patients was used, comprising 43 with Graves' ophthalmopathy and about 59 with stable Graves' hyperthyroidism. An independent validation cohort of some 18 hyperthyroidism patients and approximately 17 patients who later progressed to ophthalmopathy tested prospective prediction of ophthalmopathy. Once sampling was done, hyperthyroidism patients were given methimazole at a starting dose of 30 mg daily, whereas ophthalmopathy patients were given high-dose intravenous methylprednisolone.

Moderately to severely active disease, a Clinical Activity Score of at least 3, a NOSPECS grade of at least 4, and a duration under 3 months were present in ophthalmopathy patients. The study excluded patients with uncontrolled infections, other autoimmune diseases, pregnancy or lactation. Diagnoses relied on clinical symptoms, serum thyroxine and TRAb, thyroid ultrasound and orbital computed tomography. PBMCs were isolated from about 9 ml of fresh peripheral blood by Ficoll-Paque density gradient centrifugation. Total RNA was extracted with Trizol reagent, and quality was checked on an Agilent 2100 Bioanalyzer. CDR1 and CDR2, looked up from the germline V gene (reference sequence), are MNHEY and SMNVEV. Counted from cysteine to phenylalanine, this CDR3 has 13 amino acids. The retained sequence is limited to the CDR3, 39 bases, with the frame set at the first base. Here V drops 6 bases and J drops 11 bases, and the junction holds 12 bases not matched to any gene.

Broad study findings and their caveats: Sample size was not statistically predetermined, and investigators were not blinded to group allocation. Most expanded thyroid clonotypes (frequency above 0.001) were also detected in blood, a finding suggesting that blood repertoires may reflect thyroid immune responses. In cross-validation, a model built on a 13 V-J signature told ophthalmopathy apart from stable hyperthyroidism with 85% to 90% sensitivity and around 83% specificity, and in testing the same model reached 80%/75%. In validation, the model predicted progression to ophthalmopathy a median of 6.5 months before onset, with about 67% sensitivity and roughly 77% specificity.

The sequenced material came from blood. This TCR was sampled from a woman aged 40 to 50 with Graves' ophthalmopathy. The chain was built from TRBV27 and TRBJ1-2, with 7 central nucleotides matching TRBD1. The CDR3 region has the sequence CASSIQGGGRYTF. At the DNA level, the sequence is TGTGCCAGCAGCATTCAGGGGGGAGGACGGTACACCTTC.